Detailed here is one T cell receptor beta chain. These data originate in a study of response to subunit inactivated influenza vaccine. TCRdb independently ran MiXCR on the RT-PCR reads; one entry per CDR3 protein. This sample has some 150,000 distinct CDR3 sequences, with roughly 12% found just once. These data are also associated with another study on T cells expressing NK-cell markers. Per that paper: 5'RACE template switching built TCR beta cDNA with unique molecular identifiers. Cells sorted as CD3+CD56+NKG2C+, CD3+CD56+NKG2C- and CD3+CD56-NKG2C+ T cells supplied the TCR beta repertoires. HCMV serostatus: most of the eight sequenced donors positive, one negative. In several donors, dominant NKG2C+ clonotypes were roughly 1.0-8% of CD8+ T cells. These clonotypes also led the CD3+CD56-NKG2C+ fraction in a few donors.

The sample here was CD8+ T cells sorted from PBMCs, taken approximately 13 days after vaccination. The receptor was derived from a man aged 50 or older who received an inactivated influenza vaccine.

The chain's CDR3 is CASSLLAEYNEQFF. DNA of the CDR3: TGTGCCAGCAGCCTACTAGCGGAGTACAATGAGCAGTTCTTC. The chain joins TRBV11-1 to TRBJ2-1; 8 positions match TRBD2. The ends lost 5 bases at V and 4 bases at J; junction bases unmatched: 4. The CDR3 runs to 14 residues. Germline V gene lookup returns CDR1 SGHAT and CDR2 FQDESV (reference sequence).